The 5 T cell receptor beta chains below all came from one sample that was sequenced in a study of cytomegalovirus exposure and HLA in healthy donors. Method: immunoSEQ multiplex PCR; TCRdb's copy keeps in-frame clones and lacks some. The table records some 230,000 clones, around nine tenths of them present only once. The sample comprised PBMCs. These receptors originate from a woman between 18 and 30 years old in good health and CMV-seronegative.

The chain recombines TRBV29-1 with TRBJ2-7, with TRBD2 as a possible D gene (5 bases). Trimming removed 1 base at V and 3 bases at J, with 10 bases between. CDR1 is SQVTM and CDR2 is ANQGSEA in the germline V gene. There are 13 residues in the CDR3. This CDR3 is CSVEAGVRYEQYF. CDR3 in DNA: TGCAGCGTTGAAGCCGGGGTGCGCTACGAGCAGTACTTC.

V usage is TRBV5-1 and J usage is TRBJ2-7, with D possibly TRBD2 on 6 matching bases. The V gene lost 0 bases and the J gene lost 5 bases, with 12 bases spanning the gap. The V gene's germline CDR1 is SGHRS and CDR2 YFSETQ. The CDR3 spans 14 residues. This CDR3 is CASSLELAGDEQYF. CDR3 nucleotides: TGCGCCAGCAGCTTGGAACTAGCCGGGGACGAGCAGTACTTC.

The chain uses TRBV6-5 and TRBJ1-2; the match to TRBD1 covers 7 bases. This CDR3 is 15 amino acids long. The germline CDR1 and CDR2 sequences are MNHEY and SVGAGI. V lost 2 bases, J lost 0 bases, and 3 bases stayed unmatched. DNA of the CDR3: TGTGCCAGCAGTTACCGGACAGGAGCTAACTATGGCTACACCTTC. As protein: CASSYRTGANYGYTF.

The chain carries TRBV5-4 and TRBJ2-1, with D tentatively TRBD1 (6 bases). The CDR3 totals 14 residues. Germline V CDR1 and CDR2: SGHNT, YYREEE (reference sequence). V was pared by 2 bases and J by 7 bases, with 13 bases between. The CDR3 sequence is CASSFLYRENEQFF. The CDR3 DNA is TGTGCCAGCAGCTTCCTATACAGGGAGAATGAGCAGTTCTTC.

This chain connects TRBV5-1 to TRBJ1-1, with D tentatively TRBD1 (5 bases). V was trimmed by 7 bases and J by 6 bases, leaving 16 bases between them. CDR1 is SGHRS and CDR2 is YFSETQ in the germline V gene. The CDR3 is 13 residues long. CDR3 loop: CASAIAGEPEAFF. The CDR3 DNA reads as TGCGCCAGCGCGATAGCGGGGGAACCTGAAGCTTTCTTT.